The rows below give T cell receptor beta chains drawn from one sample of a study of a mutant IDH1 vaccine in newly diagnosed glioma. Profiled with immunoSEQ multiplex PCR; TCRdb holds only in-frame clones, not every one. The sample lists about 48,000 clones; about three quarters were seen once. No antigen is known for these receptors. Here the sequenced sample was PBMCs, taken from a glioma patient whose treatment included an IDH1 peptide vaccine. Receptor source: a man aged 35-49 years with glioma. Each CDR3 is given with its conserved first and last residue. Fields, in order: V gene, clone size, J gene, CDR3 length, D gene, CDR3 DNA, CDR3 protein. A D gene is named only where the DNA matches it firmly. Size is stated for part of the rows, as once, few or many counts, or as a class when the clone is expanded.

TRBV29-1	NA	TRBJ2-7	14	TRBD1	TGCAGCGCAACCGGGACAGGGGGTTCCTACGAGCAGTACTTC	CSATGTGGSYEQYF
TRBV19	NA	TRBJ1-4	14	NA	TGTGCCAGTAGTATAACTCCAACTAATGAAAAACTGTTTTTT	CASSITPTNEKLFF
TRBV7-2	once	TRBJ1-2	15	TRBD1	TGTGCCAGCAGCTTAGCGTCAGGACAGGGTTTTGGCTACACCTTC	CASSLASGQGFGYTF
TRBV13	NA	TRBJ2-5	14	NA	TGTGCCAGCAGCTCGGCCCCGGGGGAAGAGACCCAGTACTTC	CASSSAPGEETQYF
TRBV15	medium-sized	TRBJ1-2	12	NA	TGTGCCACCAGCTCCCAGGTAGATGGCTACACCTTC	CATSSQVDGYTF
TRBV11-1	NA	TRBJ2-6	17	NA	TGTGCCAGCAGCGCCTACCGCAGGGCCTCTGGGGCCAACGTCCTGACTTTC	CASSAYRRASGANVLTF
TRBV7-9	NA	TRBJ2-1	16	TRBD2	TGTGCCAGCAGCTCGACTAGCGGGAGAGGGTACAATGAGCAGTTCTTC	CASSSTSGRGYNEQFF
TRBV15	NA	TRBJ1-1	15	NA	TGTGCCACCAGCAGAGGGGGCGGCGCATGGACTGAAGCTTTCTTT	CATSRGGGAWTEAFF
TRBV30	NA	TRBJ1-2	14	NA	TGTGCCTGGGTCCGGCTCAGAACTAACTATGGCTACACCTTC	CAWVRLRTNYGYTF
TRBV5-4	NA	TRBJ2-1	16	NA	TGTGCCAGCAGGAAAATTGCGGGATCCGAGCTGGGAGAGCAGTTCTTC	CASRKIAGSELGEQFF
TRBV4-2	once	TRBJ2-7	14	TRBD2	TGTGCCAGCAGATCCGGGACTAGCGCCACCGAGCAGTACTTC	CASRSGTSATEQYF
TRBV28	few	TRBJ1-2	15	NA	TGTGCCAGCAGTTTATTTGCACAGCATCTCTATGGCTACACCTTC	CASSLFAQHLYGYTF
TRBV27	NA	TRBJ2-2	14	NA	TGTGCCAGCAGTTCCCCCTTCCCGGGCGGGGAGCTGTTTTTT	CASSSPFPGGELFF
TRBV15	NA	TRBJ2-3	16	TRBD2	TGTGCCACCAGCAGAGATACCGCGGGAGCCCCAGATACGCAGTATTTT	CATSRDTAGAPDTQYF
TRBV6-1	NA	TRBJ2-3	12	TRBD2	TGTGCCAGCGCCTTTAGCGGGAGTTCGCAGTATTTT	CASAFSGSSQYF
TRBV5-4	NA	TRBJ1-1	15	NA	TGTGCCAGCAGCTCAGCGCAGGGCCTGAACACTGAAGCTTTCTTT	CASSSAQGLNTEAFF
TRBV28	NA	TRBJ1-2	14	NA	TGTGCCAGCAGGGCACAAACGACGGGAGACGGCTACACCTTC	CASRAQTTGDGYTF
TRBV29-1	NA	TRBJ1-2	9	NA	TGCAGCGTGAGTGAGGGCTACACCTTC	CSVSEGYTF
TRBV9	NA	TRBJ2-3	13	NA	TGTGCCAGCAGCACGACTAGCACAGATACGCAGTATTTT	CASSTTSTDTQYF
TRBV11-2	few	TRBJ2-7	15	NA	TGTGCCAGCAGCTTAGAGGCGGGGAAACCCTACGAGCAGTACTTC	CASSLEAGKPYEQYF
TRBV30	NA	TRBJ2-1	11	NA	TGTGCCTGGGTACTAGCCAATGAGCAGTTCTTC	CAWVLANEQFF
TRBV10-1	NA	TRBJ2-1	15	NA	TGCGCCAGCAGTGAACGGGGTACTAGCCAGGATGAGCAGTTCTTC	CASSERGTSQDEQFF
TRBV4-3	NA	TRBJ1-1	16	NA	TGCGCCAGCAGCCAAGAGGCACCGCCTGGCAACACTGAAGCTTTCTTT	CASSQEAPPGNTEAFF
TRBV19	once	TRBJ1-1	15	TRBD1	TGTGCCAGTAGTATAGTGGGGACAGGGGGCCCGGAAGCTTTCTTT	CASSIVGTGGPEAFF
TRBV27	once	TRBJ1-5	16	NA	TGTGCCAGCAGTCTACTGGGGGTCTTTGGCAATCAGCCCCAGCATTTT	CASSLLGVFGNQPQHF
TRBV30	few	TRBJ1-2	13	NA	TGTGCCTCCTTGCTTGGGACTGGCTATGGCTACACCTTC	CASLLGTGYGYTF
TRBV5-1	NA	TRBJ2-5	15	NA	TGCGCCAGCAGCTTACTACCGGGACCGATGGAGACCCAGTACTTC	CASSLLPGPMETQYF
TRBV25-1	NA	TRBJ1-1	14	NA	TGTGCCAGCAGTTTCGGTAACATGAACACTGAAGCTTTCTTT	CASSFGNMNTEAFF
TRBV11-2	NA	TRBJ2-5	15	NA	TGTGCCAGCAGCTTAGGCGACACGTACCAAGAGACCCAGTACTTC	CASSLGDTYQETQYF
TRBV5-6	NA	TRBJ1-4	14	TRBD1	TGTGCCAGCAGCTTGGGGAGGGGGCCCGAAAAACTGTTTTTT	CASSLGRGPEKLFF
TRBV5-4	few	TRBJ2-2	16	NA	TGTGCCAGCAGCCCCCAGGGGGGGTGGAACACCGGGGAGCTGTTTTTT	CASSPQGGWNTGELFF
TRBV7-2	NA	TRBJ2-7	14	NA	TGTGCCAGCAGGGCCGGGTCCTCACTCCACGAGCAGTACTTC	CASRAGSSLHEQYF
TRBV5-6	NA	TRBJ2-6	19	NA	TGTGCCAGCAGCACATACCGGTACTCTGTCTCTGGAGGGGCCAACGTCCTGACTTTC	CASSTYRYSVSGGANVLTF
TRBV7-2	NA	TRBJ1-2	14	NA	TGTGCCAGCAGCCCTGGGCCCACCCCGCGTGGCTACACCTTC	CASSPGPTPRGYTF
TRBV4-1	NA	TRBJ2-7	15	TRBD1	TGCGCCAGCAGCCAAGTGGGGGACAGAGAGTACGAGCAGTACTTC	CASSQVGDREYEQYF
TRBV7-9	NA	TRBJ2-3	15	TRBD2	TGTGCCAGCAACTTCGGGGCGGGAGGGGCAGATACGCAGTATTTT	CASNFGAGGADTQYF
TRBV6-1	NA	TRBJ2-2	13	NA	TGTGCCAGCCGGGACAAGAACACCGGGGAGCTGTTTTTT	CASRDKNTGELFF
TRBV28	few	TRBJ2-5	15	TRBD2	TGTGCCAGCAGTTTAACTAGCGGGGGACAAGAGACCCAGTACTTC	CASSLTSGGQETQYF
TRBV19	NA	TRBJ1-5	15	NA	TGTGCCAGTAGTATAGTCGGGGATTACAATCAGCCCCAGCATTTT	CASSIVGDYNQPQHF
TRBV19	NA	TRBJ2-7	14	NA	TGTGCCAGTAGTACGACAGGAACTATCTACGAGCAGTACTTC	CASSTTGTIYEQYF
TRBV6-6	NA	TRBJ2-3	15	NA	TGTGCCAGCAGTGACGTGGTAGCGGGCACAGATACGCAGTATTTT	CASSDVVAGTDTQYF
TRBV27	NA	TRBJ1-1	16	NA	TGTGCCAGCAGTTTTCGACCGAGTACGGTGTACCTCGAAGCTTTCTTT	CASSFRPSTVYLEAFF
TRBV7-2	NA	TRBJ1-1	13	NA	TGTGCCAGCAGCTTACATGGGAACACTGAAGCTTTCTTT	CASSLHGNTEAFF
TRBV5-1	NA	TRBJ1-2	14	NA	TGCGCCAGCAGCCCCAACAGGGAAGCCAATGGCTACACCTTC	CASSPNREANGYTF
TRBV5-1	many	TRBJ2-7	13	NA	TGCGCCAGCAGCTTGGTCGTGTGGGACGAGCAGTACTTC	CASSLVVWDEQYF
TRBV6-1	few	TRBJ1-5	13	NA	TGTGCCAGCAGTCCTCCCTCTCGGCAGCCCCAGCATTTT	CASSPPSRQPQHF